The 9 T cell receptor beta chains reported below all come from one sample, sequenced in a study of blood T cell repertoires in COVID-19. Using immunoSEQ multiplex PCR, the repertoire was profiled, and TCRdb retains in-frame clones only, with some absent. Here the sample spans some 88,000 clones, about 85% being singletons. The specimen was peripheral blood. The receptors were sampled from a human donor in a cohort sampled during active COVID-19.

The rearrangement links TRBV10-2 to TRBJ1-6, with D maybe TRBD1 (6 bases). This CDR3 is 16 amino acids long. Germline V gene sequence: CDR1 WSHSY, CDR2 SAAADI. The ends were cut back, 6 bases at V and 5 bases at J, with 17 bases in the middle. CDR3 loop: CASRGADGINNSPLHF. Here the CDR3 DNA reads TGCGCCAGCAGGGGGGCGGACGGGATTAATAATTCACCCCTCCACTTT.

Here the CDR3 DNA reads TGTGCCAGCTCACCAGGGGGCTTGAATTCACCCCTCCACTTT. Translation: CASSPGGLNSPLHF. V and J are TRBV18 and TRBJ1-6, with D tentatively TRBD1 (6 bases). The germline V gene has CDR1 KGHSH and CDR2 LQKENI. The CDR3 totals 14 residues. The V end was cut by 2 bases, the J end by 7 bases, with 9 bases between. The full variable domain, in which reference TRBV18 and TRBJ1-6 provide the parts outside the CDR3, is NAGVMQNPRHLVRRRGQEARLRCSPMKGHSHVYWYRQLPEEGLKFMVYLQKENIIDESGMPKERFSAEFPKEGPSILRIQQVVRGDSAAYFCASSPGGLNSPLHFGNGTRLTVT.

The V call is TRBV6-5, the J call TRBJ1-2; TRBD1 matches 9 bases. This CDR3 is built from 13 residues. J lost 7 bases, V lost 6 bases, and 6 bases had no gene match. Germline CDR1 and CDR2: MNHEY and SVGAGI. The DNA of the CDR3 is TGTGCCAGCAGGACCGGGACAGGGCGTGGCTACACCTTC. Translated: CASRTGTGRGYTF.

The chain uses TRBV6-5 and TRBJ2-5, with TRBD1 identical over 7 bases. Germline CDR1 reads MNHEY; CDR2 reads SVGAGI. This CDR3 has 14 amino acids. V dropped 6 bases and J dropped 2; count of bases not matched to a gene: 6. The CDR3 reads CASRPGTEQETQYF. The CDR3 DNA sequence: TGTGCCAGCAGACCCGGGACAGAACAAGAGACCCAGTACTTC.

The chain carries TRBV19 and TRBJ2-7; D is unresolved. The germline V gene has CDR1 LNHDA and CDR2 SQIVND (reference sequence). V was pared by 5 bases and J by 0 bases, with 8 bases between. The CDR3 is 13 amino acids. The CDR3 DNA sequence: TGTGCCAGTAGTGAGTCCCCCTCCTACGAGCAGTACTTC. Translation gives CASSESPSYEQYF.

The rearrangement joins TRBV4-3 to TRBJ2-5; 8 bases line up with TRBD2. V shed 4 bases and J 3 bases; nucleotides not matched to a gene: 10. The CDR3 is 16 residues long. Germline CDR1 reads LGHNA; CDR2 reads YSLEER. The CDR3 region is CASSPHTGTSEETQYF. The DNA of the CDR3 is TGCGCCAGCAGCCCCCATACCGGGACTAGTGAAGAGACCCAGTACTTC.

This sequence joins TRBV3-1 (or the pseudogene TRBV3-2) and TRBJ2-1, with 7 bases matching TRBD2. V trimming: 4 bases; J trimming: 8 bases; junction bases outside the gene matches: 11. The CDR3 runs to 15 residues. Germline CDR1 and CDR2: LGHDT and YNNKEL (reference sequence). CDR3 bases: TGTGCCAGCAGCCTAAAGGCGGGAGAGACCCATGAGCAGTTCTTC. This gives the protein CASSLKAGETHEQFF.

The CDR3 spells CASSPDRGNGYTF. Here the CDR3 DNA reads TGTGCCAGCAGCCCGGACAGGGGGAATGGCTACACCTTC. The rearrangement links TRBV12-3 or TRBV12-4 to TRBJ1-2; the match to TRBD1 covers 10 bases. Losses at the gene ends were 6 bases for V and 6 bases for J; bases not matched to a gene: 4. The CDR3 spans 13 residues.

This sequence joins TRBV6-1 and TRBJ2-1; TRBD2 matches 8 bases. The CDR3 has 16 amino acids. Germline V gene data show CDR1 as MNHNS and CDR2 as SASEGT. J lost 2 bases, V lost 2 bases, and 5 bases had no gene match. CDR3 nucleotides: TGTGCCAGCAGTGAACTAGCGGGCGGAGCCTACAATGAGCAGTTCTTC. It specifies CASSELAGGAYNEQFF.